A single sample gave rise to the 28 T cell receptor beta chains below, sequenced in a study of monozygotic twins with inflammatory bowel disease. TCRdb re-called the 5' RACE reads, yielding one record per CDR3 amino acid sequence without DNA. This sample contains approximately 400,000 distinct CDR3 sequences. The sample taken for sequencing was blood. The receptors shown here come from a human donor with ulcerative colitis or Crohn's disease, or a healthy co-twin of an affected twin (not recorded which).

The chain joins TRBV28 to TRBJ2-6. CDR3 length: 13 amino acids. Germline lookup yields CDR1 MDHEN and CDR2 SYDVKM. The CDR3 reads CASSWPGANVLTF.

The rearrangement links TRBV5-1 to TRBJ1-6; TCRdb names TRBD1, which stays unverified in the absence of DNA. The CDR3 has 15 residues. Germline lookup yields CDR1 SGHRS and CDR2 YFSETQ. The CDR3 loop reads CASSLAGQGASPLHF.

The chain combines TRBV27 with TRBJ1-1. Germline V gene sequence: CDR1 MNHEY, CDR2 SMNVEV (reference sequence). CDR3 length: 14 residues. The CDR3 loop reads CASSLARVNTEAFF.

The CDR3 region is CSVGKTGAAEAFF. This sequence joins TRBV29-1 and TRBJ1-1; TCRdb designates TRBD1, a call that cannot be tested without DNA. The CDR3 consists of 13 residues. Germline V gene data show CDR1 as SQVTM and CDR2 as ANQGSEA.

This chain joins TRBV5-5 and TRBJ2-3; TCRdb names TRBD1, which stays unverified in the absence of DNA. This CDR3 contains 14 residues. Germline assignment: CDR1 SGHKS and CDR2 YYEKEE (reference sequence). CDR3 amino acids: CASSLEYGNDTQYF.

The rearrangement uses TRBV20-1 and TRBJ2-1; lacking DNA, the TRBD1 call made by TCRdb goes unchecked. This CDR3 has 13 amino acids. Germline loops: CDR1 DFQATT, CDR2 SNEGSKA (reference sequence). CDR3 sequence reads: CSVMGQSYNEQFF.

V and J are TRBV20-1 and TRBJ2-1; with no DNA, the TCRdb D assignment of TRBD1 cannot be verified. The CDR3 sequence is 16 residues long. From germline, CDR1 is DFQATT and CDR2 SNEGSKA (reference sequence). The CDR3 here is CSARDRGGSLRNEQFF.

V gene TRBV5-1 combines with J gene TRBJ1-4; TCRdb returns TRBD1, unconfirmable since there is no DNA. Germline CDR1 SGHRS, CDR2 YFSETQ. The CDR3 length is 15 residues. The chain's CDR3 is CASSLVGGHNEKLFF.

This rearrangement joins TRBV5-8 to TRBJ2-3; with no DNA, the TCRdb D assignment of TRBD2 cannot be verified. The CDR3 length is 17 residues. Germline CDR1 SGHTS, CDR2 YDEGEE. The CDR3 reads CASLLALGGASTDTQYF.

The J gene is TRBJ1-1, the V gene TRBV2; TCRdb names TRBD1, which stays unverified in the absence of DNA. The CDR3 runs 14 residues. The germline CDR1 and CDR2 sequences are SNHLY and FYNNEI. CDR3: CASSEGQWNTEAFF. The complete variable domain, with remaining parts taken from reference TRBV2 and TRBJ1-1, reads EPEVTQTPSHQVTQMGQEVILRCVPISNHLYFYWYRQILGQKVEFLVSFYNNEISEKSEIFDDQFSVERPDGSNFTLKIRSTKLEDSAMYFCASSEGQWNTEAFFGQGTRLTVV.

The gene calls are TRBV19 and TRBJ2-2; TCRdb picks TRBD1, but there is no DNA to check that call. The V gene's germline CDR1 is LNHDA and CDR2 SQIVND (reference sequence). This CDR3 comprises 15 residues. The CDR3 protein is CASKKAGGWTGELFF.

The rearrangement joins TRBV5-1 to TRBJ2-1; TCRdb's D call of TRBD1 is untestable without DNA. Germline V gives CDR1 SGHRS, CDR2 YFSETQ. The CDR3 is 15 amino acids. CDR3 loop: CASSLEGRGRSEQFF.

The J gene is TRBJ2-1, the V gene TRBV5-1; TCRdb calls TRBD1, which cannot be checked without DNA. Per the germline V gene, CDR1 is SGHRS and CDR2 is YFSETQ. The CDR3 length is 16 residues. The CDR3 here is CASSVGGTGAYNEQFF.

The rearrangement uses TRBV5-6 and TRBJ2-6; the D gene TCRdb calls, TRBD1, cannot be checked with no DNA. From germline, CDR1 is SGHDT and CDR2 YYEEEE. The CDR3 runs to 21 residues. CDR3 amino acids: CASSSIIRRDKKSTGANVLTF. The whole variable domain, remainder taken from reference TRBV5-6 and TRBJ2-6, is DAGVTQSPTHLIKTRGQQVTLRCSPKSGHDTVSWYQQALGQGPQFIFQYYEEEERQRGNFPDRFSGHQFPNYSSELNVNALLLGDSALYLCASSSIIRRDKKSTGANVLTFGAGSRLTVL.

The CDR3 reads CASSYRGPTEAFF. The V call is TRBV28, the J call TRBJ1-1; the D call of TRBD1 rests on TCRdb alone, since no DNA is present to check it. Germline loops: CDR1 MDHEN, CDR2 SYDVKM. The CDR3 extends over 13 amino acids.

This chain uses TRBV21-1 with TRBJ2-2; TCRdb's D gene call, TRBD2, goes unchecked for lack of DNA. TRBV21-1 is an annotated pseudogene. This CDR3 contains 17 residues. The CDR3 sequence: CASSKVKRETSTGELFF.

This sequence joins TRBV6-5 and TRBJ2-1. CDR3 length equals 12 residues. CDR1 and CDR2 (germline): MNHEY, SVGAGI. CDR3 loop: CASSYSGNEQFF.

This chain links TRBV11-2 with TRBJ1-1. The CDR3 is 11 amino acids. Germline-derived CDR1 and CDR2 are SGHAT and FQNNGV. The CDR3 sequence is CASSHHTEAFF.

The rearrangement uses TRBV7-9 and TRBJ1-5; TCRdb's assignment of TRBD1 cannot be checked, as there is no DNA. The CDR3 runs 15 residues. Germline CDR1 SEHNR, CDR2 FQNEAQ (reference sequence). The CDR3 loop is CASSLAGQGRQPQHF. Based on the CDR3 plus reference TRBV7-9 and TRBJ1-5, the full variable domain is DTGVSQNPRHKITKRGQNVTFRCDPISEHNRLYWYRQTLGQGPEFLTYFQNEAQLEKSRLLSDRFSAERPKGSFSTLEIQRTEQGDSAMYLCASSLAGQGRQPQHFGDGTRLSIL.

The chain uses TRBV4-1 and TRBJ2-5. Germline CDR1 and CDR2: MGHRA and YSYEKL. The CDR3 runs 15 residues. The CDR3 is CASSQALQVQETQYF.

The V call is TRBV7-9, the J call TRBJ1-2; TCRdb calls TRBD1, which cannot be checked without DNA. The CDR3 length is 12 residues. CDR1 is SEHNR and CDR2 is FQNEAQ in the germline V gene (reference sequence). The CDR3 loop is CASSPDREGYTF.

This rearrangement joins TRBV7-2 to TRBJ1-2. Germline CDR1 reads SGHTA; CDR2 reads FQGNSA. The CDR3 is 12 residues long. The CDR3: CASRVGPRPYTF. Combining the CDR3 with reference TRBV7-2 and TRBJ1-2 gives the whole variable domain GAGVSQSPSNKVTEKGKDVELRCDPISGHTALYWYRQSLGQGLEFLIYFQGNSAPDKSGLPSDRFSAERTGGSVSTLTIQRTQQEDSAVYLCASRVGPRPYTFGSGTRLTVV.

The V and J genes are TRBV3-1 and TRBJ1-1; absent DNA, TCRdb's TRBD1 call cannot be checked. The CDR3 length is 13 residues. Per the germline V gene, CDR1 is LGHDT and CDR2 is YNNKEL (reference sequence). The CDR3 reads CASSPLQGGKAFF.

The chain uses TRBV23-1 and TRBJ1-4; the TCRdb call, TRBD1, lacks DNA for checking. TRBV23-1 is placed among ORFs of uncertain function. The CDR3 has 15 residues. CDR3 residues: CASSRDREVGEKLFF.

The chain couples TRBV10-3 to TRBJ2-7. The CDR3 covers 11 residues. CDR1 and CDR2 from the germline V gene are ENHRY and SYGVKD. The CDR3 sequence is CAIRDTYEQYF.

This chain uses TRBV6-1 with TRBJ1-2. This CDR3 is 13 amino acids long. The V gene's germline CDR1 is MNHNS and CDR2 SASEGT. The CDR3 here is CASTLISFYGYTF.

The chain carries TRBV6-5 and TRBJ2-7; TCRdb selects TRBD2, and the lack of DNA leaves this call unchecked. From germline, CDR1 is MNHEY and CDR2 SVGAGI. This CDR3 spans 15 amino acids. The chain's CDR3 is CASSYSASGVYEQYF.

The chain joins TRBV28 to TRBJ2-7; TCRdb names TRBD1, which stays unverified in the absence of DNA. CDR1 is MDHEN and CDR2 is SYDVKM in the germline V gene. CDR3 size: 18 residues. The CDR3 spells CASSLDDRRSLSFHEQYF.